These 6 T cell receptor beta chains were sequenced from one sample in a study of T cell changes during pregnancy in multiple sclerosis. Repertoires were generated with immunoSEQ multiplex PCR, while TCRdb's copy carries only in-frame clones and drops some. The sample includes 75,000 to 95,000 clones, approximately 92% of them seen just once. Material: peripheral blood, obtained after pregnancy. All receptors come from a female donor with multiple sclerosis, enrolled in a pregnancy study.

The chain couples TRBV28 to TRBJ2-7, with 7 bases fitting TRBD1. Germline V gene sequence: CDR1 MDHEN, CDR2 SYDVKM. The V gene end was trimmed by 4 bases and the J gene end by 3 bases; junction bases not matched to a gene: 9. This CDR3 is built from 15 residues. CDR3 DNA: TGTGCCAGCAGTTCTCCCCGGGACAGTCTCTACGAGCAGTACTTC. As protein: CASSSPRDSLYEQYF.

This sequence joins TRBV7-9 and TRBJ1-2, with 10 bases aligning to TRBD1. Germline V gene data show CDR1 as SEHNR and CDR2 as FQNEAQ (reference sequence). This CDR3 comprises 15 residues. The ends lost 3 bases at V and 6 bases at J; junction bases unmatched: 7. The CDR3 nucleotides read TGTGCCAGCAGCTTGCCATTGACAGGGGGCCATGGCTACACCTTC. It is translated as CASSLPLTGGHGYTF.

The CDR3 region is CASSRDVNEKLFF. CDR3 coding DNA: TGTGCCAGCAGCCGGGATGTTAATGAAAAACTGTTTTTT. The chain joins TRBV7-9 to TRBJ1-4, with D unclear. This CDR3 has 13 amino acids. Germline V CDR1 and CDR2: SEHNR, FQNEAQ (reference sequence). With 5 bases removed from V and 4 bases from J, the gap between germline ends came to 8 bases. Full variable domain (outside the CDR3, taken from reference TRBV7-9 and TRBJ1-4): DTGVSQNPRHKITKRGQNVTFRCDPISEHNRLYWYRQTLGQGPEFLTYFQNEAQLEKSRLLSDRFSAERPKGSFSTLEIQRTEQGDSAMYLCASSRDVNEKLFFGSGTQLSVL.

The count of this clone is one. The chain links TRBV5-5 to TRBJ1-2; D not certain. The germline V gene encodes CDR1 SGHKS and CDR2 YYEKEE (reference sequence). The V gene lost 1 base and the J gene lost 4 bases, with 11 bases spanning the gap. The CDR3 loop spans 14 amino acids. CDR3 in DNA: TGTGCCAGCAGCTTGTCGGAGCCGCCCTATGGCTACACCTTC. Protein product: CASSLSEPPYGYTF.

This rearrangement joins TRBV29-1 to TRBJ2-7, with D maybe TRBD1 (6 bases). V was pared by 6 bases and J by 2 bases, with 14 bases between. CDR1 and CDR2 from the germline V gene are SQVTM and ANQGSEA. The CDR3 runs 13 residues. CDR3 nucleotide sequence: TGCAGCGTCGCGGTGGACAGAACCTACGAGCAGTACTTC. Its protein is CSVAVDRTYEQYF.

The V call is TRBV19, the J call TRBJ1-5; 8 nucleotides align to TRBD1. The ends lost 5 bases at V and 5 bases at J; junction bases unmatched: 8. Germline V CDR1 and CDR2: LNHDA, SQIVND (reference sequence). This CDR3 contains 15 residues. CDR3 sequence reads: CASSPRTGRDQPQHF. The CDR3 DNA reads TGTGCCAGTAGTCCCCGGACAGGGCGCGATCAGCCCCAGCATTTT.